This TCR beta chain was recovered during a study of blood T cell repertoires in COVID-19. About the study: Some COVID-19 samples were acute and others convalescent; all came from the United States, Italy and Spain. T cells, B-cell-depleted T cells, or PBMCs provided the cDNA or gDNA that served as material.

This clone was seen only once. Germline V gives CDR1 LNHDA, CDR2 SQIVND (reference sequence). This CDR3 is built from 16 residues. The germline V and J ends were trimmed by 3 bases and 2 bases, with 14 bases remaining between them. In the original workflow: Estimates of nucleated cell counts were drawn from the amplification of reference gene primers. TCRdb's table, derived via immunoSEQ multiplex PCR, lists solely in-frame clones and lacks some. V and J calls plus clone size are reproduced from that table; the DNA served to infer D and trimming. The sample yields around 200,000 clones, 87% seen once.

This chain joins TRBV19 and TRBJ1-3, with D perhaps TRBD1 (6 bases). The clonotype was recovered from a man between 18 and 35 years old with active or convalescent COVID-19. Sequences were obtained from peripheral blood. CDR3 region: CASSILTGTAGNTIYF. CDR3 in DNA: TGTGCCAGTAGTATCCTGACAGGAACCGCTGGAAACACCATATATTTT.